This entry is about one TCR beta chain. No antigen is known for it. With 1 base removed from V and 3 bases from J, the gap between germline ends came to 18 bases. CDR1 is SEHNR, CDR2 FQNEAQ, per germline (reference sequence). The CDR3 contains 17 residues. The source of the sample is a study of cytomegalovirus exposure and HLA in healthy donors. Study-level findings and limits: As a later analysis showed, a missense DCLRE1C variant was linked to trimming of TCR beta V- and J-genes. Indistinguishability led to the exclusion of some V segments, TRBV6-2 and TRBV6-3 included. The classifier reportedly diagnosed cytomegalovirus status with high specificity and sensitivity.

PCR employed 60 Vbeta and 13 Jbeta primers. Assay used: immunoSEQ multiplex PCR; TCRdb lists only in-frame clones, some missing. The data hold more than 250,000 clones, with around 90% observed a single time. This clonotype originated in a woman aged 18-29 years in good health and CMV-seronegative. The chain uses TRBV7-9 and TRBJ1-1, with D possibly matching TRBD1 (5 bases). Sequences were obtained from PBMCs. The DNA of the CDR3 is TGTGCCAGCAGCTTAGTTTGGGGGACTACAGCGGACACTGAAGCTTTCTTT. Translation: CASSLVWGTTADTEAFF.